A selection of T cell receptor beta chains follows, all from one sample in a study of a mutant IDH1 vaccine in newly diagnosed glioma. No antigen has been identified for these receptors. Clones were read by immunoSEQ multiplex PCR, and TCRdb kept only the in-frame ones, dropping some. Of tens of thousands of clones detected, over 75% appear once; the ten largest clones hold 1.5%. Sequencing used PBMCs, obtained from a glioma patient whose treatment included an IDH1 peptide vaccine. The receptors here all came from a man in his forties or fifties with glioma. Both conserved end residues are part of each CDR3. D genes are given only for firm matches. Clone size, where shown, is once, few, many, or a class for clones that have expanded.

>TRBV10-3|TRBJ2-1|TRBD1|.
CAISDTDRGPYNEQFF
TGTGCCATCAGTGACACCGACAGGGGGCCATACAATGAGCAGTTCTTC
>TRBV30|TRBJ2-6|.|.
CAWRARGSSGANVLTF
TGTGCCTGGAGGGCACGGGGCTCCTCTGGGGCCAACGTCCTGACTTTC
>TRBV19|TRBJ2-2|.|once
CASSTAEGRELFF
TGTGCCAGTAGTACTGCTGAGGGCCGGGAGCTGTTTTTT
>TRBV7-6|TRBJ2-7|TRBD2|.
CASSSGGEGPYEQYF
TGTGCCAGCAGCTCCGGGGGGGAGGGCCCCTACGAGCAGTACTTC
>TRBV28|TRBJ1-1|.|.
CASRGTFNTEAFF
TGTGCCAGCAGGGGGACTTTCAACACTGAAGCTTTCTTT
>TRBV15|TRBJ2-1|TRBD2|.
CATSLTGAGGPYNEQFF
TGTGCCACCAGCCTGACTGGGGCGGGAGGGCCCTACAATGAGCAGTTCTTC
>TRBV7-8|TRBJ1-1|.|.
CASSLREGGWGTEAFF
TGTGCCAGCAGCTTAAGGGAAGGAGGGTGGGGCACTGAAGCTTTCTTT
>TRBV10-1|TRBJ2-2|TRBD2|.
CASSRTSGGTGELFF
TGCGCCAGCAGTCGGACTAGCGGGGGAACCGGGGAGCTGTTTTTT
>TRBV18|TRBJ1-2|.|.
CASSFPTGTYGYTF
TGTGCCAGCTCATTCCCGACAGGTACTTATGGCTACACCTTC
>TRBV5-1|TRBJ2-5|.|.
CASAVPSEETQYF
TGCGCCAGCGCCGTCCCTAGCGAAGAGACCCAGTACTTC
>TRBV9|TRBJ2-7|.|.
CASSSGYEQYF
TGTGCCAGCAGTTCGGGCTACGAGCAGTACTTC
>TRBV7-2|TRBJ2-7|.|.
CASSFGTFNEQYF
TGTGCCAGCAGCTTTGGGACGTTCAACGAGCAGTACTTC
>TRBV28|TRBJ2-7|.|.
CASSFIVAGAASYEQYF
TGTGCCAGCAGTTTTATCGTGGCGGGGGCAGCCTCCTACGAGCAGTACTTC
>TRBV11-3|TRBJ2-7|.|once
CASSLSRDYSYEQYF
TGTGCCAGCAGCTTATCGAGAGATTACTCCTACGAGCAGTACTTC
>TRBV7-9|TRBJ1-4|.|once
CASRGHRSTNEKLFF
TGTGCCAGCAGGGGGCATCGATCAACTAATGAAAAACTGTTTTTT
>TRBV5-1|TRBJ2-2|.|.
CASSLFTAINTGELFF
TGCGCCAGCAGCTTGTTTACAGCCATAAACACCGGGGAGCTGTTTTTT
>TRBV28|TRBJ1-2|TRBD1|.
CATGDRANYGYTF
TGTGCCACTGGGGACAGAGCTAACTATGGCTACACCTTC
>TRBV19|TRBJ1-2|.|.
CASSIDAGLYGYTF
TGTGCCAGTAGTATAGACGCAGGGCTCTATGGCTACACCTTC
>TRBV28|TRBJ2-3|TRBD2|.
CASIAGGRPDTQYF
TGTGCCAGCATAGCGGGAGGTCGTCCAGATACGCAGTATTTT
>TRBV6-1|TRBJ1-6|TRBD1|once
CASSDLRTGRSPLHF
TGTGCCAGCAGTGACCTACGGACAGGGAGGTCACCCCTCCACTTT
>TRBV19|TRBJ1-5|TRBD1|.
CATDRGSNQPQHF
TGTGCCACCGACAGGGGGAGCAATCAGCCCCAGCATTTT
>TRBV28|TRBJ2-2|.|.
CASSFMGVGDTYTGELFF
TGTGCCAGCAGTTTTATGGGGGTAGGAGACACCTACACCGGGGAGCTGTTTTTT
>TRBV7-2|TRBJ1-1|.|few
CASTQVGGGSTEAFF
TGTGCCAGCACCCAAGTGGGGGGAGGGAGCACTGAAGCTTTCTTT
>TRBV5-6|TRBJ2-5|TRBD2|.
CASSRTSGGQETQYF
TGTGCCAGCAGCCGGACTAGCGGGGGCCAAGAGACCCAGTACTTC
>TRBV19|TRBJ1-1|.|once
CASSIQGGFTEAFF
TGTGCCAGTAGTATACAGGGAGGGTTCACTGAAGCTTTCTTT
>TRBV13|TRBJ1-3|.|few
CASSLAGGNTIYF
TGTGCCAGCAGCTTAGCAGGGGGAAACACCATATATTTT
>TRBV6-5|TRBJ1-6|TRBD1|.
CASSYSNRGRSPLHF
TGTGCCAGCAGTTACTCCAACAGGGGACGCTCACCCCTCCACTTT
>TRBV7-2|TRBJ1-2|.|.
CASSPRHLDGYTF
TGTGCCAGCAGCCCCCGTCACCTCGATGGCTACACCTTC
>TRBV4-3|TRBJ2-7|.|.
CASSQVGARSYEQYF
TGCGCCAGCAGCCAAGTCGGGGCTCGCTCCTACGAGCAGTACTTC
>TRBV5-1|TRBJ2-3|.|.
CASSLVGDSTDTQYF
TGCGCCAGCAGCTTGGTTGGAGATAGCACAGATACGCAGTATTTT
>TRBV19|TRBJ1-4|.|.
CASSIWDAEKKLFF
TGTGCCAGTAGTATATGGGACGCCGAGAAAAAACTGTTTTTT
>TRBV19|TRBJ1-5|.|.
CASSPLGGSTPRQPQHF
TGTGCCAGTAGTCCCCTGGGAGGAAGTACCCCCAGGCAGCCCCAGCATTTT
>TRBV18|TRBJ1-1|.|.
CASSQMNTEAFF
TGTGCCAGCTCCCAAATGAACACTGAAGCTTTCTTT
>TRBV5-4|TRBJ2-3|.|.
CASSHGDTQYF
TGTGCCAGCAGCCACGGAGATACGCAGTATTTT
>TRBV5-1|TRBJ2-3|.|.
CASSIAGSSTDTQYF
TGCGCCAGCAGCATAGCAGGGTCTAGCACAGATACGCAGTATTTT
>TRBV19|TRBJ2-2|.|.
CASSIVDGELFF
TGTGCCAGTAGTATAGTTGACGGGGAGCTGTTTTTT
>TRBV7-9|TRBJ2-3|.|.
CASSFFRDTQYF
TGTGCCAGCAGCTTTTTTAGGGATACGCAGTATTTT
>TRBV7-5|TRBJ1-5|.|.
CARTPKGDQPQHF
TGTGCCAGAACCCCCAAGGGGGATCAGCCCCAGCATTTT
>TRBV10-3|TRBJ1-1|.|.
CAITPTGRETEAFF
TGTGCCATCACACCTACAGGGAGGGAAACTGAAGCTTTCTTT
>TRBV5-4|TRBJ1-1|.|few
CASSLASLGIRKRTEAFF
TGTGCCAGCAGCTTGGCCAGCCTGGGGATAAGAAAGAGGACTGAAGCTTTCTTT
>TRBV2|TRBJ1-5|TRBD1|.
CASRYLTGGEGQPQHF
TGTGCCAGCAGGTACCTCACAGGGGGCGAGGGTCAGCCCCAGCATTTT
>TRBV7-3|TRBJ1-3|.|.
CASSLKPGGNTIYF
TGTGCCAGCAGCTTAAAGCCAGGGGGAAACACCATATATTTT
>TRBV15|TRBJ1-3|TRBD1|.
CATGQFSSGNTIYF
TGTGCCACGGGACAGTTTAGCTCTGGAAACACCATATATTTT
>TRBV6-1|TRBJ2-3|.|.
CASSEASLYTQYF
TGTGCCAGCAGTGAGGCTAGTCTTTATACGCAGTATTTT
>TRBV7-8|TRBJ2-7|TRBD2|.
CASSFSGAPNEQYF
TGTGCCAGCAGCTTTAGCGGGGCCCCTAACGAGCAGTACTTC
>TRBV19|TRBJ2-6|.|.
CASINPGGSGANVLTF
TGTGCCAGTATCAACCCTGGCGGGTCCGGGGCCAACGTCCTGACTTTC
>TRBV7-2|TRBJ1-4|TRBD1|.
CASSYNRGDKLFF
TGTGCCAGCAGCTACAACAGGGGGGATAAACTGTTTTTT
>TRBV28|TRBJ1-2|.|.
CASSLGGGNYGYTF
TGTGCCAGCAGCCTAGGAGGGGGAAACTATGGCTACACCTTC
>TRBV27|TRBJ2-1|TRBD1|.
CASSLPGGNEQFF
TGTGCCAGCAGTTTACCAGGGGGCAATGAGCAGTTCTTC
>TRBV28|TRBJ2-1|.|.
CASSSSGRAYNEQFF
TGTGCCAGCAGTTCGAGCGGGCGAGCCTACAATGAGCAGTTCTTC
>TRBV18|TRBJ2-2|TRBD1|.
CASSPATTGGIGTGELFF
TGTGCCAGCTCACCAGCGACAACAGGGGGCATAGGGACCGGGGAGCTGTTTTTT
>TRBV14|TRBJ1-2|TRBD1|.
CASSRDRGGYGYTF
TGTGCCAGCAGCCGGGACAGGGGAGGCTATGGCTACACCTTC
>TRBV29-1|TRBJ2-4|.|.
CSVEDGRGLAKNIQYF
TGCAGCGTTGAAGATGGGCGGGGACTAGCCAAAAACATTCAGTACTTC
>TRBV28|TRBJ1-2|.|.
CASSLGSGGYGYTF
TGTGCCAGCAGTCTAGGTTCCGGGGGCTATGGCTACACCTTC
>TRBV2|TRBJ2-3|TRBD2|.
CASRTTSGGPGLDTQYF
TGTGCCAGCAGGACGACTAGCGGGGGGCCCGGATTAGATACGCAGTATTTT
>TRBV27|TRBJ1-5|.|once
CASSLGGGQNSNQPQHF
TGTGCCAGCAGTTTAGGGGGCGGGCAGAATAGCAATCAGCCCCAGCATTTT
>TRBV28|TRBJ1-5|.|.
CASRLGQTNQPQHF
TGTGCCAGCAGGCTGGGGCAGACCAATCAGCCCCAGCATTTT
>TRBV15|TRBJ2-7|.|.
CATSRDRSSELEQYF
TGTGCCACCAGCAGAGATCGATCTTCGGAGTTGGAGCAGTACTTC
>TRBV19|TRBJ1-5|TRBD1|.
CASSIDQGGDQPQHF
TGTGCCAGTAGTATAGATCAGGGGGGGGATCAGCCCCAGCATTTT